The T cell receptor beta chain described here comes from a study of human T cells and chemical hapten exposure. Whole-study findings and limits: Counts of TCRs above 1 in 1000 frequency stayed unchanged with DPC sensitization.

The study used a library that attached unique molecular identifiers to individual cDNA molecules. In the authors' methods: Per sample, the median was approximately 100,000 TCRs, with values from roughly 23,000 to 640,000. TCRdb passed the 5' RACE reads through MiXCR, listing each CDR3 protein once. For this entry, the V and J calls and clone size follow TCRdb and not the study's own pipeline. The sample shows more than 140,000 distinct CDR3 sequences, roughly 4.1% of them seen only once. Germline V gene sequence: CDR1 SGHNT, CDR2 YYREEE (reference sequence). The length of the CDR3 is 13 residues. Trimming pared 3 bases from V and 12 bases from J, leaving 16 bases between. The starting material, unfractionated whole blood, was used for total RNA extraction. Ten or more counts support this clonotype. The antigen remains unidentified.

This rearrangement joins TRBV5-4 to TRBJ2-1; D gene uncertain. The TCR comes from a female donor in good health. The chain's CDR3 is CASSYPGNLGQFF. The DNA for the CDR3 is TGTGCCAGCAGCTACCCAGGTAATCTGGGGCAGTTCTTC.